These T cell receptor beta chains were read from a single sample in a study of response to subunit inactivated influenza vaccine. Each CDR3 protein is one row after TCRdb ran MiXCR on the RT-PCR reads. Of under 750,000 distinct CDR3 sequences in the sample, about 12% are singletons; the top ten hold roughly 10%. The sample here was PBMCs from blood, taken on the day of vaccination. Receptors were obtained from a man aged 50 to 60 who received an inactivated influenza vaccine. Each CDR3 is given without its conserved first and last residue.

V: TRBV7-2
CDR3: ASSLSPNRLGANTQY

V: TRBV12-3/TRBV12-4
CDR3: ASSLEQSTDTQY

V: TRBV21-1
CDR3: ASSKGAGVPRY

V: TRBV6-2/TRBV6-3
CDR3: ASSIRPWGTGELF

V: TRBV12-3/TRBV12-4
CDR3: ASRPPGTGANVLT

V: TRBV10-3
CDR3: AISGGGTLEETQY

V: TRBV19
CDR3: ASSTGQGRIYRAF

V: TRBV11-2
CDR3: ASRSTGYRGTDTQY

V: TRBV6-2/TRBV6-3
CDR3: ASSYRQLAAGGSYNEQF

V: TRBV6-5
CDR3: ASSYSVTSRGLPYEQY

V: TRBV6-1
CDR3: ASRAYRNYGYT

V: TRBV30
CDR3: AWSVLAGYTSTDTQY

V: TRBV29-1
CDR3: SVGDKNIQY

V: TRBV24-1
CDR3: ATSEPTGENTGELF

V: TRBV6-2/TRBV6-3
CDR3: ASSYRTGESNAVAF

V: TRBV7-9
CDR3: ASSLGVDFGELF

V: TRBV4-1
CDR3: ASSNSGTQTIYNSPLH

V: TRBV12-3/TRBV12-4
CDR3: ASSPRTSGRGYQETQY

V: TRBV5-4
CDR3: ASSDGRALPGREQF

V: TRBV20-1
CDR3: SARDSSAGAINQPQH

V: TRBV29-1
CDR3: SVGRLAGGPDTQY

V: TRBV6-1
CDR3: ASTNLAGGPGEQF

V: TRBV18
CDR3: ASSPPAGAETQY

V: TRBV29-1
CDR3: SGDRGLTDTQY

V: TRBV9
CDR3: ASSVAAGQSYEQY

V: TRBV5-1
CDR3: ASTRLAGGGTDTQY

V: TRBV10-3
CDR3: AISETRFEQF

V: TRBV28
CDR3: ASSLLSSEQY

V: TRBV2
CDR3: ASSYSGRTFYEQY

V: TRBV28
CDR3: ASSLDLGSGNYGYT

V: TRBV25-1
CDR3: ASSVGSGANVLT

V: TRBV20-1
CDR3: SARGVLAYEQY

V: TRBV15
CDR3: ATSRELASSYEQY

V: TRBV12-3/TRBV12-4
CDR3: ASSLGTSGGTDTQY

V: TRBV6-2/TRBV6-3
CDR3: ASSYSMGPRAQH

V: TRBV29-1
CDR3: SVEGGLKNIQY

V: TRBV29-1
CDR3: SVEDPQLAGYEQY

V: TRBV12-3/TRBV12-4
CDR3: ASSQWDTSNTGELF

V: TRBV14
CDR3: ASSLNRDVYEQY

V: TRBV2
CDR3: ASSDEGGAKAF

V: TRBV5-6
CDR3: ASSFPPAESGETQY

V: TRBV5-1
CDR3: ASSLYQGSSGANVLT

V: TRBV15
CDR3: ATSRERPSYEQY

V: TRBV12-3/TRBV12-4
CDR3: ASSDTPSTDTQY

V: TRBV29-1
CDR3: SVEYPGEYEQY

V: TRBV4-3
CDR3: ASSQDLPGDYGYT

V: TRBV12-3/TRBV12-4
CDR3: ASSLAWQTTAYNEQF

V: TRBV12-3/TRBV12-4
CDR3: ASNSGQGREAF

V: TRBV20-1
CDR3: SAREGTSALS

V: TRBV20-1
CDR3: SATFLANEQF

V: TRBV6-5
CDR3: ASSYSLGTEAF

V: TRBV2
CDR3: ASSKSATNQPQH